Each of the 18 T cell receptor beta chains below was sequenced from the same sample in a study of cytomegalovirus exposure and HLA in healthy donors. PCR amplification relied on 60 Vbeta primers (plus 13 Jbeta primers). Some clones are missing from TCRdb's copy, which holds only in-frame ones; the method was immunoSEQ multiplex PCR. The sample includes under 200,000 clones, 80% to 90% of them seen just once. Sequenced sample: PBMCs. These receptors all come from a young man in good health and CMV-seropositive.

The J gene is TRBJ2-5, the V gene TRBV10-3, with D perhaps matching TRBD2 (5 bases). Germline loops: CDR1 ENHRY, CDR2 SYGVKD. The V gene lost 10 bases and the J gene lost 2 bases, with 17 bases spanning the gap. The CDR3 has 14 amino acids. CDR3 in DNA: TGTGCCACTTGGGCAAGCGGTGATCAAGAGACCCAGTACTTC. Protein product: CATWASGDQETQYF.

The genes are TRBV27 and TRBJ2-7; weak D call: TRBD1 (6 bases). This CDR3 is built from 14 residues. Trimming cost V 1 base and J 1 base, with 8 bases left between them. Germline V CDR1 and CDR2: MNHEY, SMNVEV (reference sequence). CDR3 sequence reads: CASSLFDRSYEQYF. CDR3 sequence (DNA): TGTGCCAGCAGTTTATTCGACAGGTCCTACGAGCAGTACTTC.

The chain is built from TRBV5-4 and TRBJ1-3, with D tentatively TRBD1 (6 bases). V dropped 0 bases and J dropped 2 bases, with 15 bases sitting between them. The V gene's germline CDR1 is SGHNT and CDR2 YYREEE (reference sequence). The CDR3 is made up of 17 amino acids. The CDR3 reads CASSLAGQGLAGNTIYF. CDR3 in DNA: TGTGCCAGCAGCTTGGCGGGCCAGGGGCTCGCTGGAAACACCATATATTTT.

The gene calls are TRBV18 and TRBJ2-3; TRBD2 agrees at 14 bases. There are 17 residues in the CDR3. V shed 0 bases, J shed 5 bases, and the junction held 4 bases outside the gene matches. Germline V lookup: CDR1 KGHSH, CDR2 LQKENI. This CDR3 reads CASSPPGLAGAVDTQYF. CDR3 coding DNA: TGTGCCAGCTCACCACCGGGACTAGCGGGGGCGGTAGATACGCAGTATTTT.

The chain couples TRBV6-5 to TRBJ2-5; possible D gene TRBD2, 6 bases. The V end was cut by 7 bases, the J end by 5 bases, with 8 bases between. Per germline, CDR1 MNHEY and CDR2 SVGAGI. The CDR3 has 11 amino acids. CDR3 loop: CASTGGETQYF. The CDR3 DNA follows: TGTGCCAGCACTGGGGGGGAGACCCAGTACTTC.

The J gene is TRBJ1-3, the V gene TRBV7-3; D is perhaps TRBD1 (6 bases). This CDR3 is built from 16 residues. V lost 0 bases to trimming and J lost 1 base, with 10 bases between them. Germline values: CDR1 SGHTA, CDR2 FQGTGA. CDR3 nucleotides: TGTGCCAGCAGCTTAACGGGGGGGCTTTCTGGAAACACCATATATTTT. This gives the protein CASSLTGGLSGNTIYF. The whole variable domain, remainder taken from reference TRBV7-3 and TRBJ1-3, is GAGVSQTPSNKVTEKGKYVELRCDPISGHTALYWYRQSLGQGPEFLIYFQGTGAADDSGLPNDRFFAVRPEGSVSTLKIQRTERGDSAVYLCASSLTGGLSGNTIYFGEGSWLTVV.

V and J are TRBV7-6 and TRBJ2-7, with a possible D match to TRBD1 (7 bases). The CDR3 has 14 amino acids. V lost 2 bases and J lost 3, with 11 bases in between. Germline loops: CDR1 SGHVS, CDR2 FNYEAQ. The CDR3 protein is CASSLTQGGYEQYF. CDR3 DNA sequence: TGTGCCAGCAGCTTAACCCAGGGGGGCTACGAGCAGTACTTC. Using reference TRBV7-6 and TRBJ2-7 for the parts outside the CDR3, the full variable domain is GAGVSQSPRYKVTKRGQDVALRCDPISGHVSLYWYRQALGQGPEFLTYFNYEAQQDKSGLPNDRFSAERPEGSISTLTIQRTEQRDSAMYRCASSLTQGGYEQYFGPGTRLTVT.

V gene TRBV5-8 combines with J gene TRBJ2-5; 7 nucleotides match TRBD2. V shed 7 bases, J shed 3 bases, and the junction held 12 bases outside the gene matches. Per the germline V gene, CDR1 is SGHTS and CDR2 is YDEGEE. The length of the CDR3 is 15 residues. The CDR3 loop is CASHAPLRGEETQYF. The CDR3 region has the DNA TGTGCCAGCCACGCGCCGCTTCGGGGGGAAGAGACCCAGTACTTC.

The CDR3 sequence is CSARVLEARYF. The CDR3 DNA follows: TGCAGTGCTAGAGTGCTAGAGGCACGGTATTTT. The rearrangement uses TRBV20-1 and TRBJ2-3, with D hard to call. The length of the CDR3 is 11 residues. The germline V and J ends were trimmed by 1 base and 14 bases, with 13 bases remaining between them. Germline V CDR1 and CDR2: DFQATT, SNEGSKA (reference sequence).

The chain couples TRBV19 to TRBJ1-4; D not resolved. Looked up from germline, CDR1 is LNHDA and CDR2 is SQIVND (reference sequence). The CDR3 is 15 amino acids. V was shortened by 6 bases and J by 5 bases, with 16 bases between the two germline ends. The DNA for the CDR3 is TGTGCCAGTAGACGCCTCGGGGAATTAAATGAAAAACTGTTTTTT. Translating it yields CASRRLGELNEKLFF.

DNA for the CDR3: TGTGCCAGCTCACCACCGGAAGCTACGGGAGAGCAGTACTTC. This codes for CASSPPEATGEQYF. The chain has TRBV18 and TRBJ2-7; perhaps TRBD2 as D (5 bases). The CDR3 is 14 residues long. V shed 0 bases and J shed 7 bases, with 13 bases lying between them. Germline assignment: CDR1 KGHSH and CDR2 LQKENI.

The chain carries TRBV9 and TRBJ2-3, with 8 bases lining up with TRBD1. The V segment lost 5 bases and the J segment 6 bases; nucleotides outside the gene matches: 11. The CDR3 covers 15 residues. Germline V gives CDR1 SGDLS, CDR2 YYNGEE. The CDR3 nucleotides are TGTGCCAGCAGTGGTCAGGGGGCCGTCATTGATACGCAGTATTTT. Its protein is CASSGQGAVIDTQYF.

The rearrangement joins TRBV14 to TRBJ2-7; 9 nucleotides align to TRBD2. V dropped 1 base and J dropped 7; count of bases not matched to a gene: 8. The CDR3 extends over 15 amino acids. Germline loops: CDR1 SGHDN, CDR2 FVKESK. The CDR3 protein is CASSQAPGAGGEQYF. The CDR3 bases are TGTGCCAGCAGCCAAGCTCCCGGAGCGGGGGGTGAGCAGTACTTC.

This clone showed up just a few times. This chain links TRBV11-3 with TRBJ2-5, with 8 bases matching TRBD1. The CDR3 has 14 amino acids. Germline loops: CDR1 SGHNT, CDR2 YENEEA. V was pared by 5 bases and J by 2 bases, with 4 bases of the junction left unmatched. DNA for the CDR3: TGTGCCAGCAGCCCCGACAGGGGTCAAGAGACCCAGTACTTC. It is translated as CASSPDRGQETQYF.

The chain is built from TRBV7-8 and TRBJ1-3; the D is unclear. Trimming removed 2 bases from V and 4 bases from J, with 21 bases in between. The CDR3 spans 18 residues. The germline V gene encodes CDR1 SGHVS and CDR2 FQNEAQ. For the CDR3, the DNA is TGTGCCAGCAGCTTAAACAATCGGGCTCTCGGGGTCGGAAACACCATATATTTT. Amino acid sequence: CASSLNNRALGVGNTIYF.

The genes are TRBV13 and TRBJ2-7; 9 bases line up with TRBD2. The germline gives CDR1 PRHDT, CDR2 FYEKMQ (reference sequence). CDR3 length: 15 residues. The ends lost 0 bases at V and 0 bases at J; junction bases unmatched: 0. The CDR3 region is CASSLGTSGSYEQYF. CDR3 bases: TGTGCCAGCAGCTTAGGGACTAGCGGCTCCTACGAGCAGTACTTC.

The chain recombines TRBV5-8 with TRBJ1-5, with D maybe TRBD1 (6 bases). V dropped 7 bases and J dropped 0 bases, with 11 bases sitting between them. This CDR3 contains 14 residues. Per the germline V gene, CDR1 is SGHTS and CDR2 is YDEGEE. The CDR3 spells CASAEGDSNQPQHF. The CDR3 bases are TGTGCCAGCGCTGAGGGGGATAGCAATCAGCCCCAGCATTTT.

V and J are TRBV27 and TRBJ2-1; D is possibly TRBD1 (6 bases). Trimming removed 4 bases at V and 6 bases at J, with 10 bases between. In germline, CDR1 is MNHEY, CDR2 SMNVEV (reference sequence). The length of the CDR3 is 13 residues. The CDR3 coding sequence is TGTGCCAGCAGTTGGACAGATTCCAATGAGCAGTTCTTC. Encoded protein: CASSWTDSNEQFF.